This T cell receptor (beta chain) was documented in a study of blood T cell repertoires in COVID-19. As handled by the study authors: Estimation of nucleated cell counts relied on the amplification of reference gene primers. The assay was immunoSEQ multiplex PCR, and TCRdb's table has in-frame clones only and misses some. From that table come the V and J calls and clone size; the DNA was used to work out D and trimming. Among 95,000 to 100,000 clones listed, 92% were seen once. Germline loops: CDR1 SGHTA, CDR2 FQGNSA. This CDR3 spans 14 amino acids. V shed 5 bases and J shed 1 base, with 11 bases lying between them.

The origin of this receptor is a middle-aged man with active COVID-19. Input material: peripheral blood. This chain joins TRBV7-2 and TRBJ1-1; TRBD1 is a possible D gene (5 bases). Here the CDR3 DNA reads TGTGCCAGCAGCGTGGGACTCCCGAACACTGAAGCTTTCTTT. This gives the protein CASSVGLPNTEAFF.